Listed below are T cell receptor beta chains from one sample, sequenced in a study of beta chain features in type 1 diabetes. The protocol was immunoSEQ multiplex PCR, while the TCRdb copy is restricted to in-frame clones and leaves out a portion. The table records 360,000 or so clones, 15% to 20% of them present only once. The sequenced material came from naive CD4+ T cells from blood. All receptors come from a woman under 30 in good health. Each CDR3 is given with its conserved first and last residue. A D gene is named only where the DNA matches it firmly. A clone size is listed for some rows: how often the clone was seen (once, few, many), or a class if it is expanded.

V gene,clone size,D gene,J gene,CDR3 DNA,CDR3 protein
TRBV10-3,.,.,TRBJ2-1,TGTGCCATCAAGCCTCAAAGCTCCTACAATGAGCAGTTCTTC,CAIKPQSSYNEQFF
TRBV20-1,.,.,TRBJ1-2,TGCAGTGCTACGACAGGTGCGAGCTACACCTTC,CSATTGASYTF
TRBV30,few,.,TRBJ1-1,TGTGCCTGGAGTAGACGACAGGTGGTGAACACTGAAGCTTTCTTT,CAWSRRQVVNTEAFF
TRBV5-1,few,TRBD2,TRBJ2-7,TGCGCCAGCCGAGTAGCGGGGTCCGGCTACGAGCAGTACTTC,CASRVAGSGYEQYF
TRBV7-2,.,.,TRBJ2-3,TGTGCCAGCAGCGAGTTCACAGATACGCAGTATTTT,CASSEFTDTQYF
TRBV5-6,.,TRBD2,TRBJ2-1,TGTGCCAGCAGCCTCCGGGGGGGAGGCAATGAGCAGTTCTTC,CASSLRGGGNEQFF
TRBV7-9,.,TRBD2,TRBJ2-3,TGTGCCAGCAGCATGATGGCGGGAGGGGTAGATACGCAGTATTTT,CASSMMAGGVDTQYF
TRBV9,.,TRBD1,TRBJ1-6,TGTGCCAGCAGCGTAGGAACAGGGGAGGACTCCTATAATTCACCCCTCCACTTT,CASSVGTGEDSYNSPLHF
TRBV5-1,.,TRBD1,TRBJ1-5,TGCGCCAGCAGCTTGGAAGGACAGGGTCATCAGCCCCAGCATTTT,CASSLEGQGHQPQHF
TRBV5-4,.,TRBD1,TRBJ2-5,TGTGCCAGCAGCGCAGGGGACAGGGTATTAGCGGAGACCCAGTACTTC,CASSAGDRVLAETQYF
TRBV19,few,TRBD1,TRBJ2-7,TGTGCCAGTAGTTCGGCGGGACAGGGCGGTTCAGGCGAGCAGTACTTC,CASSSAGQGGSGEQYF
TRBV7-3,few,TRBD2,TRBJ2-3,TGTGCCAGCAGCTTAATGGGAGCGGGAAAAGCAGATACGCAGTATTTT,CASSLMGAGKADTQYF
TRBV7-2,.,.,TRBJ2-5,TGTGCCAGCAGCTCCTCTAGGGGATCTTGGGGAGAGACCCAGTACTTC,CASSSSRGSWGETQYF
TRBV6-6,.,TRBD1,TRBJ1-5,TGTGCCAGCAGTTACCGCGGGACAGGTCTTCAGCCCCAGCATTTT,CASSYRGTGLQPQHF
TRBV5-4,few,TRBD1,TRBJ2-5,TGTGCCAGCACCGCAGGGGGCGAAGAGACCCAGTACTTC,CASTAGGEETQYF
TRBV7-6,.,TRBD1,TRBJ2-5,TGTGCCAGCAGCTTAGAGGGGGCTGGGACCCAGTACTTC,CASSLEGAGTQYF
TRBV5-1,.,.,TRBJ1-2,TGCGCCAGCAGGGCAACGGGGGATGGCTACACCTTC,CASRATGDGYTF
TRBV7-3,few,TRBD1,TRBJ2-7,TGTGCCAGCAGCCCTCGACAGGGGGCCTACGAGCAGTACTTC,CASSPRQGAYEQYF
TRBV11-2,.,.,TRBJ2-7,TGTGCCAGCAGCCTCTCCGATCTAGCGTATAGCTCCTACGAGCAGTACTTC,CASSLSDLAYSSYEQYF
TRBV6-5,.,TRBD2,TRBJ2-3,TGTGCCAGCCGAGCGGGGGGCCCGGGAGATACGCAGTATTTT,CASRAGGPGDTQYF
TRBV7-9,.,.,TRBJ2-7,TGTGCCAGCAGCGAGGTTGCCTACGAGCAGTACTTC,CASSEVAYEQYF
TRBV18,.,.,TRBJ1-6,TGTGCCAGCTCACCGCGGGGGGTAGGTAATTCACCCCTCCACTTT,CASSPRGVGNSPLHF
TRBV28,few,.,TRBJ1-5,TGTGCCAGCGTCATTGACGGAGGTGGCAATCAGCCCCAGCATTTT,CASVIDGGGNQPQHF
TRBV2,.,.,TRBJ2-1,TGTGCCAGCGAACCCTCGGGGTTCTCCTACAATGAGCAGTTCTTC,CASEPSGFSYNEQFF
TRBV2,few,.,TRBJ2-2,TGTGCCAGCAGAAGGGACTCCGGGGAGCTGTTTTTT,CASRRDSGELFF